This entry features one TCR beta chain sequence. Its antigen is unknown. This sample was included in a study of blood T cells in healthy people across ages. Study-wide context: About one barcoded beta molecule was captured per two T cells (by template switching).

It was with a sample-barcoded 5' primer and a J-beta primer mix that a second PCR of roughly 7 to 12 cycles was run. Per-sample output comprised a minimum of 2.5 million paired-end reads containing CDR3. From the 5' RACE reads, TCRdb called clonotypes with MiXCR, one entry per CDR3 protein. Here the sample spans over 950,000 distinct CDR3 sequences, more than 30% being singletons. V lost 0 bases to trimming and J lost 1 base, with 12 bases between them. The germline gives CDR1 DFQATT, CDR2 SNEGSKA (reference sequence). CDR3 size: 15 residues. Regarding the study as a whole: Naive CD4+ cell counts and diversity both ran higher in long-lived than in aged donors. PBMCs that were unsorted prevented a conclusive naive versus antigen-experienced comparison.

The V gene is TRBV20-1, the J gene TRBJ2-5; tentatively, D is TRBD1 (5 bases). Sequenced input: blood. The receptor was isolated from a young man in good health. The CDR3 reads CSARDVGQGQETQYF. CDR3 bases: TGCAGTGCTAGAGATGTCGGCCAGGGCCAAGAGACCCAGTACTTC.